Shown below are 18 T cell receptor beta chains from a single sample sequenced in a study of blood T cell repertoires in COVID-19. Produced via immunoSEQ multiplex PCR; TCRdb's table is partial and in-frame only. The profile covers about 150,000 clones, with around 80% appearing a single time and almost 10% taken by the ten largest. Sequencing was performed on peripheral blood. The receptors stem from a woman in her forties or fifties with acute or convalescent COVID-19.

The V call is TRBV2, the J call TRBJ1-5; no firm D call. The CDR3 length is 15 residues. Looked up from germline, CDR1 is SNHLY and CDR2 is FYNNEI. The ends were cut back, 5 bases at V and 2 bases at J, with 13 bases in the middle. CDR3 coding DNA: TGTGCCAGCAGTCCCCTGACCGGAGGCAATCAGCCCCAGCATTTT. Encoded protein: CASSPLTGGNQPQHF.

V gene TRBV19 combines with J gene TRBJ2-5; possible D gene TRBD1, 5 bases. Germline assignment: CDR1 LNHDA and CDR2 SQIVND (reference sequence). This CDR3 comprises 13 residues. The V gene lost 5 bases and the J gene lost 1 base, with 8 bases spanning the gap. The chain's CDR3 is CASSVTVQETQYF. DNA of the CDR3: TGTGCCAGTAGTGTGACAGTCCAAGAGACCCAGTACTTC.

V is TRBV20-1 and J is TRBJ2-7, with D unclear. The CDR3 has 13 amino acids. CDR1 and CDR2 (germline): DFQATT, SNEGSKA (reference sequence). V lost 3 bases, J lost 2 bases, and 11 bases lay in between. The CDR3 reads CSASKGRTYEQYF. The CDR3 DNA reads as TGCAGTGCTAGTAAAGGCAGGACCTACGAGCAGTACTTC.

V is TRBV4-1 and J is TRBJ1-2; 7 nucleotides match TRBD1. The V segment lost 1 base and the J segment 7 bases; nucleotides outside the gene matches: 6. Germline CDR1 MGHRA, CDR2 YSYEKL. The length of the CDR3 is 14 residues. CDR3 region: CASSQGSTGAGYTF. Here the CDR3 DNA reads TGCGCCAGCAGCCAAGGTTCTACAGGGGCTGGCTACACCTTC.

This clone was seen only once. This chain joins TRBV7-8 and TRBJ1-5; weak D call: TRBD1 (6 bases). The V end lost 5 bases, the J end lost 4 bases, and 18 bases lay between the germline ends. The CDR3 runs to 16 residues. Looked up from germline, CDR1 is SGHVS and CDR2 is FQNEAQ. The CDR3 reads CASSPLNRDTNQPQHF. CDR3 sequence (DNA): TGTGCCAGCAGCCCCCTCAACCGGGACACTAATCAGCCCCAGCATTTT.

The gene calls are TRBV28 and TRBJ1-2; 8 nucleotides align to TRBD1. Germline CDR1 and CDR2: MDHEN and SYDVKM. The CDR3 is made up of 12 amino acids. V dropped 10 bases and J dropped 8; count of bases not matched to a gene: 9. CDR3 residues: CAIQGAVTGYTF. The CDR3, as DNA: TGTGCCATCCAGGGGGCTGTTACGGGCTACACCTTC.

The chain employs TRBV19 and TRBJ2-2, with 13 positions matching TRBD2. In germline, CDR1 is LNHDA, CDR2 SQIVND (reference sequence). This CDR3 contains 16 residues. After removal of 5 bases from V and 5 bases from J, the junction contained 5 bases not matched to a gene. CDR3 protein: CASSPGLAGTTGELFF. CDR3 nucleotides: TGTGCCAGTAGTCCGGGACTAGCGGGGACTACCGGGGAGCTGTTTTTT. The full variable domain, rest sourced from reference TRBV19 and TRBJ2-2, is DGGITQSPKYLFRKEGQNVTLSCEQNLNHDAMYWYRQDPGQGLRLIYYSQIVNDFQKGDIAEGYSVSREKKESFPLTVTSAQKNPTAFYLCASSPGLAGTTGELFFGEGSRLTVL.

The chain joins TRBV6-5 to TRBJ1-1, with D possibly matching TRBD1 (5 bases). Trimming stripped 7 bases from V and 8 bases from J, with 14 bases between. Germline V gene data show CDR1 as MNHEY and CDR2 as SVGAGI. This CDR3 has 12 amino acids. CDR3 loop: CASNRLGLEAFF. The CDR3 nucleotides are TGTGCCAGCAACCGCCTGGGGCTAGAAGCTTTCTTT.

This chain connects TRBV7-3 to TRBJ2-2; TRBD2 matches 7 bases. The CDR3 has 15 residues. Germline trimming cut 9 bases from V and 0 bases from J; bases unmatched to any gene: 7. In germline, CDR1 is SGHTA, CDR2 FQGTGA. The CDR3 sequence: CASRPGTTNTGELFF. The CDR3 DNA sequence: TGTGCCAGTCGACCCGGGACTACGAACACCGGGGAGCTGTTTTTT.

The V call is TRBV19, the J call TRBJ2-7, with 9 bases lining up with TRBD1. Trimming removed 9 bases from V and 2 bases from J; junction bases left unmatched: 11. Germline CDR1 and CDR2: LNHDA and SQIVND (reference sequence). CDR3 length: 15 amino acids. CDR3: CASRDQGQGTYEQYF. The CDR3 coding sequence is TGTGCCAGCAGAGATCAGGGACAGGGAACCTACGAGCAGTACTTC.

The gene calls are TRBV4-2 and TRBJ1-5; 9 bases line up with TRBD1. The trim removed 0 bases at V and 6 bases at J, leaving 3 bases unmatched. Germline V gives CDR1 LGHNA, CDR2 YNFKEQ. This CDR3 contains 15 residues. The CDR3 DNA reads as TGTGCCAGCAGCCAAGACCCGGGACAGGGTCAGCCCCAGCATTTT. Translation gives CASSQDPGQGQPQHF.

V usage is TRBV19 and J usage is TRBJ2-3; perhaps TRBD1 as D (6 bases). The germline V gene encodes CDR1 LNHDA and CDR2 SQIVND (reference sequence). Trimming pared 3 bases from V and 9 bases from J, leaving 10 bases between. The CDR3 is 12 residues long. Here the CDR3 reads CASSINQGTQYF. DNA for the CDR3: TGTGCCAGTAGTATCAATCAGGGGACGCAGTATTTT.

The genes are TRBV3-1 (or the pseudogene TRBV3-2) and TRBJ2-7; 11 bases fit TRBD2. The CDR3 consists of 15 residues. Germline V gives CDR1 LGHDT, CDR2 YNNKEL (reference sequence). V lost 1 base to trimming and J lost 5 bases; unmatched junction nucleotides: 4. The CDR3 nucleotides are TGTGCCAGCAGCCAAGCTAGCGGGAGGCGGAACGAGCAGTACTTC. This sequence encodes CASSQASGRRNEQYF.

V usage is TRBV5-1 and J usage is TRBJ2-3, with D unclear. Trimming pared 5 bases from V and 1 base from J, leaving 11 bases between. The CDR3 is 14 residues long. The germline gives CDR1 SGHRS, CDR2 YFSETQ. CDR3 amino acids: CASSFPAGTDTQYF. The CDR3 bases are TGCGCCAGCAGTTTCCCCGCGGGCACAGATACGCAGTATTTT.

CDR3 loop: CASSRSGGKEQYF. In DNA, the CDR3 is TGTGCCAGCAGCCGCAGCGGGGGGAAGGAGCAGTACTTC. The chain employs TRBV3-1 (or the pseudogene TRBV3-2) and TRBJ2-7, with 9 bases that match TRBD2. Trimming removed 4 bases from V and 7 bases from J; junction bases left unmatched: 5. CDR3 length: 13 amino acids. Germline CDR1 is LGHDT and CDR2 is YNNKEL (reference sequence).

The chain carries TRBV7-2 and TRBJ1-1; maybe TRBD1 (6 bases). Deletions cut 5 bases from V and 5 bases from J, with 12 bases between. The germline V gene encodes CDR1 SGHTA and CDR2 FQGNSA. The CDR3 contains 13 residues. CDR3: CASSTTGSTEAFF. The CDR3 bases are TGTGCCAGCAGCACAACAGGGAGTACTGAAGCTTTCTTT.

In DNA form, the CDR3 reads TGTGCCAGCAGCTTGGGACAAAATAACTATGGCTACACCTTC. This codes for CASSLGQNNYGYTF. The chain combines TRBV5-6 with TRBJ1-2; no clear D gene. V dropped 0 bases and J dropped 1 base, with 7 bases sitting between them. Germline lookup yields CDR1 SGHDT and CDR2 YYEEEE. The CDR3 sequence is 14 residues long.

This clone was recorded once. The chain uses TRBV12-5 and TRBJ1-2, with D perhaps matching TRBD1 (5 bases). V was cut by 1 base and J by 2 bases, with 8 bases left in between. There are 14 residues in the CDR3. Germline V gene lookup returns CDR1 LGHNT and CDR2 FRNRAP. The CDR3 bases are TGTGCTAGTGGTTTGGGGACACCCAACTATGGCTACACCTTC. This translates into CASGLGTPNYGYTF.